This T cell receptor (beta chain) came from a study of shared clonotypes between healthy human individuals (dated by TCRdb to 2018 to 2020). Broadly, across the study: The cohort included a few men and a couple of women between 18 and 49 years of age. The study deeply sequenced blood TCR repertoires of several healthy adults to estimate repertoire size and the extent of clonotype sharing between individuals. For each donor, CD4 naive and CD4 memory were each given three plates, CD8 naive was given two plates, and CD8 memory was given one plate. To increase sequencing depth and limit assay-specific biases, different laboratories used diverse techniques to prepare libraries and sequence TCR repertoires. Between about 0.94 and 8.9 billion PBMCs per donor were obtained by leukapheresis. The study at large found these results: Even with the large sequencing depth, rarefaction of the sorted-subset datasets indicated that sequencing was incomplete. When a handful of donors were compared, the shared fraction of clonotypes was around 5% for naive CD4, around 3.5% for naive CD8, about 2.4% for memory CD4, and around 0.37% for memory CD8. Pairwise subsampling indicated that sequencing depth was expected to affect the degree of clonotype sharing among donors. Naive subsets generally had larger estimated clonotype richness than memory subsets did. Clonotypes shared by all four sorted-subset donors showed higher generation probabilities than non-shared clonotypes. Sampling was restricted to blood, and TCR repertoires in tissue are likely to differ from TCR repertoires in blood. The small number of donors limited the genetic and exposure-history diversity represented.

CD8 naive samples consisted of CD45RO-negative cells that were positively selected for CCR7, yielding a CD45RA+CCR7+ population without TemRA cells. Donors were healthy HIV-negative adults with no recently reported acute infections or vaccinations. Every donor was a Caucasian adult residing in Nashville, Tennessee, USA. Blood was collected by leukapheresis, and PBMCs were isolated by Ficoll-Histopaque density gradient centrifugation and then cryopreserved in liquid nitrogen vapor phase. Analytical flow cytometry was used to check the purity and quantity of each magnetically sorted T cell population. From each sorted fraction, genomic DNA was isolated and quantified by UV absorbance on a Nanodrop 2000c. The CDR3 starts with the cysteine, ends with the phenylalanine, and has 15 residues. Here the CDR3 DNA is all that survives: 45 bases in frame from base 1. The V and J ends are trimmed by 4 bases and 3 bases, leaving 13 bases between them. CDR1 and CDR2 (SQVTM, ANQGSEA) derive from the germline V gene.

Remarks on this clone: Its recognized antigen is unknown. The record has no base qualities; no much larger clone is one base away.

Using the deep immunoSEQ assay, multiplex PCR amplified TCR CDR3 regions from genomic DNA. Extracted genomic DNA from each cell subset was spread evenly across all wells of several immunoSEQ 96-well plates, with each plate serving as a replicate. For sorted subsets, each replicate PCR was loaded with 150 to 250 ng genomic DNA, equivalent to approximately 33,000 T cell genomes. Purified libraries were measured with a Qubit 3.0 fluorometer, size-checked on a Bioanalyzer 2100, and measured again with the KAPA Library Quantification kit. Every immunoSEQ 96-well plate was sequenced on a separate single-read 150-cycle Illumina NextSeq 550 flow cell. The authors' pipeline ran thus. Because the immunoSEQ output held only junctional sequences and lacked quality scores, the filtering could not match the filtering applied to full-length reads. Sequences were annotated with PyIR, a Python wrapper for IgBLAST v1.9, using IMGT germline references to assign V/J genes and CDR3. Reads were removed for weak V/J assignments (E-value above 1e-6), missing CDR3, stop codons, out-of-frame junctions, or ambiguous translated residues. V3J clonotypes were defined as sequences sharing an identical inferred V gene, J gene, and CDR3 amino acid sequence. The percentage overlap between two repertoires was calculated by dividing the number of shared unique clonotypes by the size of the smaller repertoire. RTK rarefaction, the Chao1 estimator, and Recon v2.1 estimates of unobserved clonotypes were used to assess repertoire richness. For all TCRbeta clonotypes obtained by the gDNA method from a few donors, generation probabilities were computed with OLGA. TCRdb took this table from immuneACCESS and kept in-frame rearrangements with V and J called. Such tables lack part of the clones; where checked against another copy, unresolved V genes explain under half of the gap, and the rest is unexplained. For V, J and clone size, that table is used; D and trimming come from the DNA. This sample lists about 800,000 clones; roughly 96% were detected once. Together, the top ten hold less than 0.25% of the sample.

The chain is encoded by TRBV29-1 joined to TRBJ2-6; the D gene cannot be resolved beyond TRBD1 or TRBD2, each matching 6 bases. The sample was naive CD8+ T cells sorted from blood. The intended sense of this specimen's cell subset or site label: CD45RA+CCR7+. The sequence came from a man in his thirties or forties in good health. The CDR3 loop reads CSVVDRGRGANVLTF. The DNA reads TGCAGCGTTGTGGATCGGGGGCGTGGGGCCAACGTCCTGACTTTC.